This T cell receptor beta chain was recovered during a study of somatic mutations in cytotoxic T cells in rheumatoid arthritis. The overall study: Patient blood, which was peripheral blood collected as 30 ml EDTA, was drawn right after diagnosis and before any treatment started.

Some clones are missing from TCRdb's copy, which holds only in-frame ones; the method was immunoSEQ multiplex PCR. The sample holds 14,000 or so clones, about 80% seen once. V was shortened by 3 bases and J by 6 bases, with 11 bases between the two germline ends. CDR1 is PRHDT, CDR2 FYEKMQ, per germline (reference sequence). This CDR3 region has 14 residues. This TCR derives from an adult with rheumatoid arthritis. The chain carries TRBV13 and TRBJ1-4, with a tentative D call TRBD1 (5 bases). What was sequenced was CD8+ T cells sorted from blood. CDR3 DNA: TGTGCCAGCAGCTTCGGGACGGGGGATGAAAAACTGTTTTTT. The encoded protein is CASSFGTGDEKLFF.